This T cell receptor beta chain was captured by sequencing in a study of T-cell reconstitution after alpha-beta-depleted transplantation in children. Study findings and constraints: Several hundred expanded graft clones reportedly supplied alpha-beta T cells about two months after transplant.

As it was prepared, the TCRbeta library received unique molecular identifiers. TCRdb processed the PCR reads anew with MiXCR; each CDR3 protein has one entry. The top ten hold about 5% of the sample, which has 250,000 or so distinct CDR3 sequences, roughly a quarter seen once. Trimming left V 2 bases short and J 3 bases short, with 13 bases between. Germline V gene sequence: CDR1 MNHEY, CDR2 SVGAGI. The CDR3 has 15 residues. Of note for this clonotype: Its antigen is currently unknown.

This sample comprised PBMCs, mostly from graft donor cells, obtained 360 days after TCRalphabeta/CD19-depleted stem cell transplant. The chain combines TRBV6-5 with TRBJ1-1; D gene uncertain. This receptor was identified in a female patient younger than 10 who had a stem cell transplant for congenital amegakaryocytic thrombocytopenia, so the T cells may come from the graft donor. CDR3 amino acids: CASSYGVASDTEAFF. As DNA, the CDR3 is TGTGCCAGCAGTTACGGGGTCGCGAGCGACACTGAAGCTTTCTTT.